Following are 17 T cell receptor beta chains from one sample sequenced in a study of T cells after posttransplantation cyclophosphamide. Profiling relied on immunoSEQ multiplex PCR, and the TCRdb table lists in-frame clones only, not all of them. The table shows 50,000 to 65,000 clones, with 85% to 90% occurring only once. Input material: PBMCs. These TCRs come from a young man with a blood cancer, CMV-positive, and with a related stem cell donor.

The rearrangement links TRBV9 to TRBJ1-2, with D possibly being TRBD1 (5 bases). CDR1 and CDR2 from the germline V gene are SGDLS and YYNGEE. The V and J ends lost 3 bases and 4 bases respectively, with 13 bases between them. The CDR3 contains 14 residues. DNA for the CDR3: TGTGCCAGCAGCGGCGGACTCGGGGGCTATGGCTACACCTTC. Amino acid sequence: CASSGGLGGYGYTF.

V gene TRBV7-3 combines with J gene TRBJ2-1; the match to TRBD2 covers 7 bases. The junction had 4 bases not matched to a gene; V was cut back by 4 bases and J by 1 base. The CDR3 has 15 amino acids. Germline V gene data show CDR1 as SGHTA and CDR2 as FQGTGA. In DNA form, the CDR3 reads TGTGCCAGCAGCTCGCAGCGGGGATCCTACAATGAGCAGTTCTTC. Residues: CASSSQRGSYNEQFF.

DNA for the CDR3: TGTGCCAGTAGTACTACAGGGGTCCTCTCCTACGAGCAGTACTTC. Translated, it gives CASSTTGVLSYEQYF. The chain uses TRBV19 and TRBJ2-7; 7 nucleotides line up with TRBD1. Per the germline V gene, CDR1 is LNHDA and CDR2 is SQIVND (reference sequence). The V and J ends lost 4 bases and 0 bases, in that order; junction bases with no gene match: 6. The CDR3 is 15 amino acids.

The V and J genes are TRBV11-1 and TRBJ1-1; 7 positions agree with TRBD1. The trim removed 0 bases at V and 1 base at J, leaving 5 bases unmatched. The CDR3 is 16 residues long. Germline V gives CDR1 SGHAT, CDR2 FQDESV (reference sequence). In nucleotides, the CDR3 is TGTGCCAGCAGCTTAGCTCCGACAGGGACGAACACTGAAGCTTTCTTT. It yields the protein CASSLAPTGTNTEAFF.

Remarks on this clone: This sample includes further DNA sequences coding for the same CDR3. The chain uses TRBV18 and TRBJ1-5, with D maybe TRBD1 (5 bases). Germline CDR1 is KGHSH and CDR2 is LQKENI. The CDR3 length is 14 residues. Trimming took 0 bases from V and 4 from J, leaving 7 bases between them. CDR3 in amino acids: CASSPPGGNQPQHF. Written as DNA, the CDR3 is TGTGCCAGCTCACCACCGGGGGGAAATCAGCCCCAGCATTTT.

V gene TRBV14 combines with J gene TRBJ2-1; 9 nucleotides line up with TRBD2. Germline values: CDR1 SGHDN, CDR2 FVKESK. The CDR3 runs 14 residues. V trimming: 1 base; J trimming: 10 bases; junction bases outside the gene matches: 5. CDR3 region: CASSQGLAGREQFF. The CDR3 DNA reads TGTGCCAGCAGCCAAGGTCTAGCGGGAAGAGAGCAGTTCTTC.

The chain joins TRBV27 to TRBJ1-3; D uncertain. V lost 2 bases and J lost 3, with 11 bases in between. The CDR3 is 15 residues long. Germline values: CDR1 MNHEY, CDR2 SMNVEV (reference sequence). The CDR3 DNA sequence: TGTGCCAGCAGTTTAAATACTTTGCGTGGAAACACCATATATTTT. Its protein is CASSLNTLRGNTIYF.

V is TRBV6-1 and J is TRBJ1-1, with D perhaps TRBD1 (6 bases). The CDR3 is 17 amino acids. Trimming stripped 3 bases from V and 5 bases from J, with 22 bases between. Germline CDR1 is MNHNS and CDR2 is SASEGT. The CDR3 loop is CASSEGAGGAGRTEAFF. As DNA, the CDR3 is TGTGCCAGCAGTGAGGGGGCCGGGGGGGCAGGGAGGACTGAAGCTTTCTTT.

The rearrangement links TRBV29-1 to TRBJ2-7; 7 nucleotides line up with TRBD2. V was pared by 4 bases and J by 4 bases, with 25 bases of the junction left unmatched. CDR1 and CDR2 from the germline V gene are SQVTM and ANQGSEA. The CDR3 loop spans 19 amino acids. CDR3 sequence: CSVGFRRPPRTSAEYEQYF. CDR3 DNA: TGCAGCGTTGGATTTAGACGGCCGCCTAGGACTAGTGCTGAGTACGAGCAGTACTTC.

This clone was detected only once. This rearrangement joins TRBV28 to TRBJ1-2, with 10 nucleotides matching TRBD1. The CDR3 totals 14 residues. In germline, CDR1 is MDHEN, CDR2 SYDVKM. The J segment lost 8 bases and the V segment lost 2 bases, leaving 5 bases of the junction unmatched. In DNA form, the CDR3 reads TGTGCCAGCAGTTTAGCTGGGACAGGGGACGGCTACACCTTC. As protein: CASSLAGTGDGYTF.

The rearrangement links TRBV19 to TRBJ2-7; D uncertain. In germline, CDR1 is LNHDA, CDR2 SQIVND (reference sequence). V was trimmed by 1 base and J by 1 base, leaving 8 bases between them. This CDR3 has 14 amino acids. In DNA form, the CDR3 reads TGTGCCAGTAGTATAGTTGGCAGGTCCTACGAGCAGTACTTC. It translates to CASSIVGRSYEQYF.

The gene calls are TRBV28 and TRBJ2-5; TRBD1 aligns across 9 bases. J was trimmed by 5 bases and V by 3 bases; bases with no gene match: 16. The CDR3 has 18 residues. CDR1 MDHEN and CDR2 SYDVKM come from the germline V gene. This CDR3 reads CASSLGLSRGQGRETQYF. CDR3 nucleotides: TGTGCCAGCAGTTTGGGCTTGAGCCGGGGACAGGGTCGGGAGACCCAGTACTTC.

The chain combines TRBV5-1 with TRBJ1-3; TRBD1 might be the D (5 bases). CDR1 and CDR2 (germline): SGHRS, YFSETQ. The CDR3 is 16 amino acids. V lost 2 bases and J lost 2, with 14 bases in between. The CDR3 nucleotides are TGCGCCAGCAGCTTAGGGCCCTCAGGGACTGGAAACACCATATATTTT. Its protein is CASSLGPSGTGNTIYF.

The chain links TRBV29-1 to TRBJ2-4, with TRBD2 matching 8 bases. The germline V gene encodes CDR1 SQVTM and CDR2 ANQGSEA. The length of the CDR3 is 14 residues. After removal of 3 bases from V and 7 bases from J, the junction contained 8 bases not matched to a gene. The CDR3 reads CSVEAAGVKNIQYF. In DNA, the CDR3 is TGCAGCGTTGAGGCAGCGGGAGTCAAGAACATTCAGTACTTC.

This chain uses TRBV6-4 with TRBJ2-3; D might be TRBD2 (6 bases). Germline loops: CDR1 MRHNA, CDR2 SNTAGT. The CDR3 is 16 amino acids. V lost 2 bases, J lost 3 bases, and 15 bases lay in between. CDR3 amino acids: CASSDTSGEATDTQYF. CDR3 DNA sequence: TGTGCCAGCAGTGACACGTCGGGAGAAGCGACAGATACGCAGTATTTT.

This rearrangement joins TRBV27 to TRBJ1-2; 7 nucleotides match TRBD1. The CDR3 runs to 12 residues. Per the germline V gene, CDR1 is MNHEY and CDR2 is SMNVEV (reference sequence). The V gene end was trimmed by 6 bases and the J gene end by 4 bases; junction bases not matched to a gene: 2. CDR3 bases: TGTGCCAGCAGGGGACAGATCTATGGCTACACCTTC. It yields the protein CASRGQIYGYTF.

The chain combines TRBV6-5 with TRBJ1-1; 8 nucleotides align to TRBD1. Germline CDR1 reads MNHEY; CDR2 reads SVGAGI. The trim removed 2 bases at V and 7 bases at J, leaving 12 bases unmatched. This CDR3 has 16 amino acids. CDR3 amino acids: CASSYGQGAFRSEAFF. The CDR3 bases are TGTGCCAGCAGTTACGGGCAGGGGGCCTTCAGGAGTGAAGCTTTCTTT.